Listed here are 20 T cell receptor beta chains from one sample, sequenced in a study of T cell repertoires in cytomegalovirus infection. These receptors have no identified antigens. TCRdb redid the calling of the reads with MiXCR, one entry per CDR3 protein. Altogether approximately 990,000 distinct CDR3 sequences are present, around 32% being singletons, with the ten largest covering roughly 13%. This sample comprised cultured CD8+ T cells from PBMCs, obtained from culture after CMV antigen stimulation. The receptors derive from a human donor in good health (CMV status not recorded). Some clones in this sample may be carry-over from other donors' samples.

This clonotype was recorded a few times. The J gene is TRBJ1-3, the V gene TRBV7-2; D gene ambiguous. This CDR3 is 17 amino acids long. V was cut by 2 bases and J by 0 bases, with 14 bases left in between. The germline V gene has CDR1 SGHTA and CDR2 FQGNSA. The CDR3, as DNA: TGTGCCAGCAGCTTACGCACAGCTAAAAGCTCTGGAAACACCATATATTTT. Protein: CASSLRTAKSSGNTIYF.

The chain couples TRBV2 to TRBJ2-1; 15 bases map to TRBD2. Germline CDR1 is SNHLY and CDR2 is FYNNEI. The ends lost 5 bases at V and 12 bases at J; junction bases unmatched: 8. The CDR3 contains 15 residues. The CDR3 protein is CASSPRTSGGAGQFF. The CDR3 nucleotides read TGTGCCAGCAGTCCAAGGACTAGCGGGGGGGCTGGGCAGTTCTTC.

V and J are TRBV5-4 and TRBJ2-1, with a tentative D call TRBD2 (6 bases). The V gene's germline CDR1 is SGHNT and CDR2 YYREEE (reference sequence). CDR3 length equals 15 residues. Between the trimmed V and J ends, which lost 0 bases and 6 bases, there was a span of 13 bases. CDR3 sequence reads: CASSLGGDDLNEQFF. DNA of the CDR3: TGTGCCAGCAGCTTGGGGGGGGACGATCTCAATGAGCAGTTCTTC.

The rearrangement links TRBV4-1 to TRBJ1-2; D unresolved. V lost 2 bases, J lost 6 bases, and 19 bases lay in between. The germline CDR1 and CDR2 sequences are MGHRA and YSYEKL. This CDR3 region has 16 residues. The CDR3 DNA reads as TGCGCCAGCAGCCAACTCCTTGGAGGCCAGGAAAATGGCTACACCTTC. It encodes CASSQLLGGQENGYTF.

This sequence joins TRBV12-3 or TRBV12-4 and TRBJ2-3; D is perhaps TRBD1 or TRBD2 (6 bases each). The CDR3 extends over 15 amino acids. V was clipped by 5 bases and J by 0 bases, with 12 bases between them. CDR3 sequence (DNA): TGTGCCAGCAGTCAAGGGGGACTCAGCACAGATACGCAGTATTTT. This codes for CASSQGGLSTDTQYF.

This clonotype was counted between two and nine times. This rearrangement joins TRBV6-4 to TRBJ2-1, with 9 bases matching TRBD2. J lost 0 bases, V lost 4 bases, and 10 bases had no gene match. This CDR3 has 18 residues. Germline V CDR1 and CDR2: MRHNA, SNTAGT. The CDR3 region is CASSGSGGYQSSYNEQFF. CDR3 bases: TGTGCCAGCAGTGGTAGCGGGGGATACCAGAGCTCCTACAATGAGCAGTTCTTC.

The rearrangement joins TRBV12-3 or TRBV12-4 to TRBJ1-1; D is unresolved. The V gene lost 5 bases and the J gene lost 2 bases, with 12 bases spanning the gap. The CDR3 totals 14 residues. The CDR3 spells CASSLSDGNTEAFF. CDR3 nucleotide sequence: TGTGCCAGCAGTCTTTCGGACGGAAACACTGAAGCTTTCTTT.

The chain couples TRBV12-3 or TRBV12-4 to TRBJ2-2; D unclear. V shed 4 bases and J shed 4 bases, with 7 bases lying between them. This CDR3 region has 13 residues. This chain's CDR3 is CASSYKLTGELFF. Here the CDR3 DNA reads TGTGCCAGCAGTTATAAACTCACCGGGGAGCTGTTTTTT.

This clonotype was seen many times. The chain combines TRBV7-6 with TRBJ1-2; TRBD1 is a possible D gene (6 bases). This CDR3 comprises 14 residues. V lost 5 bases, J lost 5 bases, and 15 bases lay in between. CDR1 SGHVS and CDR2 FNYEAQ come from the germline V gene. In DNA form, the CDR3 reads TGTGCCAGCAGCCCATGGGGGGCGGGATATGGCTACACCTTC. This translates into CASSPWGAGYGYTF.

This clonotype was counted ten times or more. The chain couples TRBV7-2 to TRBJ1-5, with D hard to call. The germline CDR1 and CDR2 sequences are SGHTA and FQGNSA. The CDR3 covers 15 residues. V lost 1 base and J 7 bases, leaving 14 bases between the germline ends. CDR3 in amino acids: CASSLEGLGAQPQHF. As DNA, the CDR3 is TGTGCCAGCAGCTTAGAAGGACTGGGCGCCCAGCCCCAGCATTTT.

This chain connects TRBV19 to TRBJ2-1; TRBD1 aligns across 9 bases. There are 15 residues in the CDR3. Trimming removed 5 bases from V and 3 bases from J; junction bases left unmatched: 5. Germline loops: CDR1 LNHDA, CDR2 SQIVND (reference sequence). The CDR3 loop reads CASSVGTGYYNEQFF. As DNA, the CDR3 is TGTGCCAGTAGTGTAGGGACAGGGTACTACAATGAGCAGTTCTTC.

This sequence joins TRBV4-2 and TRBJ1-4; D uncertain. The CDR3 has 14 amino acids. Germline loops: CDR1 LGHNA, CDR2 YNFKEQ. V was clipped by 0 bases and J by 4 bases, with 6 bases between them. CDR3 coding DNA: TGTGCCAGCAGCCAAGATCCGAATAATGAAAAACTGTTTTTT. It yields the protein CASSQDPNNEKLFF.

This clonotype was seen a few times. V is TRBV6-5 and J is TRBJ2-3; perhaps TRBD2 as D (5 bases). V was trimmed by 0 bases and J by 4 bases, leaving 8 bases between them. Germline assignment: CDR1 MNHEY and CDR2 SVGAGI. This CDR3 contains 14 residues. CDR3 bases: TGTGCCAGCAGTTACTCCGACGGGGCAGATACGCAGTATTTT. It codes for CASSYSDGADTQYF.

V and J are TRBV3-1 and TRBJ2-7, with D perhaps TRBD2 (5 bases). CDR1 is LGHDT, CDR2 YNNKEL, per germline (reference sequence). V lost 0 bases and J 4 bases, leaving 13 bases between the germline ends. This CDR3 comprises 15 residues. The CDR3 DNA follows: TGTGCCAGCAGCCAAGAAACTAGTGCCCTTTACGAGCAGTACTTC. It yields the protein CASSQETSALYEQYF.

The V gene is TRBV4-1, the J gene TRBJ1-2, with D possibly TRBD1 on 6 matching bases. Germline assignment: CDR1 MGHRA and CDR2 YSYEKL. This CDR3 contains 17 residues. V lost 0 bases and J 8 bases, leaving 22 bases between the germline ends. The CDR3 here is CASSQDGLETGRMGYTF. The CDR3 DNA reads TGCGCCAGCAGCCAAGATGGGTTGGAGACAGGAAGGATGGGCTACACCTTC.

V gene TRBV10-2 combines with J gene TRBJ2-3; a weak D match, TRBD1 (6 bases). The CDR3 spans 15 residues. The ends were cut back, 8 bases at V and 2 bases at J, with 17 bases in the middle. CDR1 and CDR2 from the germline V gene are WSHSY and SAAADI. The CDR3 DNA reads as TGCGCCAGCGTAGACTTCAGGGGAGCCACAGATACGCAGTATTTT. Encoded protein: CASVDFRGATDTQYF.

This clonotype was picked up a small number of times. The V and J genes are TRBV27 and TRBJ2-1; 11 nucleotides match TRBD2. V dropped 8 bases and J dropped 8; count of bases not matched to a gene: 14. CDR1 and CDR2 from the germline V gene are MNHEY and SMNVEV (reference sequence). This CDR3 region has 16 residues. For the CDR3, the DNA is TGTGCCAGCCGACCCTTAGCGGGGGGGCCTCTCGATGAGCAGTTCTTC. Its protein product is CASRPLAGGPLDEQFF.

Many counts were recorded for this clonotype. The CDR3 bases are TGTGCCAGCAGCTTAATGGGGGGGGGTAATGAGCAGTTCTTC. Translated, it gives CASSLMGGGNEQFF. The chain is built from TRBV7-2 and TRBJ2-1; 7 nucleotides line up with TRBD2. The V gene's germline CDR1 is SGHTA and CDR2 FQGNSA. The CDR3 is made up of 14 amino acids. The trim removed 2 bases at V and 7 bases at J, leaving 5 bases unmatched.

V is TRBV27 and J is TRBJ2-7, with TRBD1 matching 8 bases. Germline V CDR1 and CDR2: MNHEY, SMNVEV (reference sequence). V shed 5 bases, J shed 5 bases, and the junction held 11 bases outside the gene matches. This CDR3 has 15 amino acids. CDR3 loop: CASSERTGSGNEQYF. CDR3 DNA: TGTGCCAGCAGTGAACGGACAGGGTCAGGCAACGAGCAGTACTTC.

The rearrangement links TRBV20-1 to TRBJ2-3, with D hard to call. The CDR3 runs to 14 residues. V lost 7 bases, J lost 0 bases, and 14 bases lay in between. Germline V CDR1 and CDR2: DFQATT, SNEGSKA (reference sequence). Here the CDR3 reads CSVLPTSSTDTQYF. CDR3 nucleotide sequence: TGCAGTGTTCTCCCTACCTCAAGCACAGATACGCAGTATTTT.